What follows is one T cell receptor beta chain and its context. What it recognizes is unknown. The data were taken from a study of STAT5B mutations in CD4+ large granular lymphocyte leukemia. Notes on the study in general: No patients shared main leukemic clonotypes, though roughly 25% appeared at low frequency elsewhere. Without putative leukemic clones, patient CD4-sorted repertoires remained more clonal than healthy CD4+ repertoires. 8/27 top patient clones versus 2/35 control clones were TRBV06-family. Higher CD4+ than CD8+ T-LGLL clonality might reflect small sample size.

The data were produced by immunoSEQ multiplex PCR, yet TCRdb's version contains in-frame clones alone and is incomplete. The sample records some 27,000 clones, about 77% being singletons. CDR1 and CDR2 from the germline V gene are LGHNA and YNFKEQ. The CDR3 runs 18 residues. Losses at the gene ends were 0 bases for V and 4 bases for J; bases not matched to a gene: 12. The chain is built from TRBV4-2 and TRBJ2-1; 7 nucleotides match TRBD2. The origin of this receptor is a human donor in good health. Sequencing was carried out using CD4+ T cells from blood buffy coats. The CDR3 region has the DNA TGTGCCAGCAGCCAAGAGATCGGACTAGGAGAATATTACAATGAGCAGTTCTTC. Translation gives CASSQEIGLGEYYNEQFF.